This TCR beta chain was captured by sequencing in a study of regulatory T cells in long-lasting Graves disease. Arm-PCR of CDR3 regions and iRepertoire HTBI primers were the basis on which TCR beta libraries were built. MiXCR was run by TCRdb on the multiplex PCR reads, yielding one entry per CDR3 protein. The table lists 410,000 or so distinct CDR3 sequences, approximately 15% of them singletons. This clonotype appeared many times. The CDR3 sequence is 12 residues long. Trimming removed 2 bases at V and 5 bases at J, with 6 bases between. Germline assignment: CDR1 MDHEN and CDR2 SYDVKM. As to time point: newly diagnosed GD, antithyroid drugs for less than 3 months. Preparation of the TCR library used RNA extracted from PBMCs. Per American Thyroid Association guidelines, Graves' disease was diagnosed. The data also belong to a second study, concerning T cells in Graves' hyperthyroidism and ophthalmopathy.

The specimen comprised peripheral blood mononuclear cells (PBMCs), sampled at new diagnosis, from a patient treated with antithyroid drugs. The clonotype was recovered from a woman aged 30 to 39 with Graves disease. The chain has TRBV28 and TRBJ2-5, with unresolved D. CDR3 region: CASSLQVETQYF. CDR3 coding DNA: TGTGCCAGCAGTTTACAGGTTGAGACCCAGTACTTC.